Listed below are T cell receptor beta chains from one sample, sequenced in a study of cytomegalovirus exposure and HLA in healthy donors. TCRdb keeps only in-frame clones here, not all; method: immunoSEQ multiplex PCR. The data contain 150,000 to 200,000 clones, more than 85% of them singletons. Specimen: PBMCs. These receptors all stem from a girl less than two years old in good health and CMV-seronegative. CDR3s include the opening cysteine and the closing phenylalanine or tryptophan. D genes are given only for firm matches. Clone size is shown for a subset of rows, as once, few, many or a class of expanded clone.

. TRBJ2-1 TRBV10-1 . CASSEGSEGLEEQFF TGCGCCAGCAGTGAAGGTTCGGAGGGGCTGGAGGAGCAGTTCTTC
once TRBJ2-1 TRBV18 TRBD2 CASSPRGGARFKDNEQFF TGTGCCAGCTCACCCCGCGGGGGGGCTAGATTCAAGGACAATGAGCAGTTCTTC
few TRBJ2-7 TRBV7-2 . CASSRWDTLDEQYF TGTGCCAGCAGCCGGTGGGACACCCTTGACGAGCAGTACTTC
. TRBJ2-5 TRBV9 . CASSPSERELQYF TGTGCCAGCAGCCCCAGCGAACGGGAACTGCAGTACTTC
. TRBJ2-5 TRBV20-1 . CSAGAGTTQYF TGCAGTGCTGGAGCGGGGACAACCCAGTACTTC
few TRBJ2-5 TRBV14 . CASSQKGEETQYF TGTGCCAGCAGCCAGAAGGGGGAAGAGACCCAGTACTTC
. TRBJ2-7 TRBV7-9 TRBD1 CSSSHYGTGRTYEQYF TGTTCCAGCAGCCATTACGGGACAGGGCGTACCTACGAGCAGTACTTC
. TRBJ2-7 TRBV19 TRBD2 CASSTGLAYEQYF TGTGCCAGTAGTACGGGACTAGCCTACGAGCAGTACTTC
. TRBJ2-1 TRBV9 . CASNPTGLVGNEQFF TGTGCCAGCAATCCAACAGGTTTGGTGGGCAATGAGCAGTTCTTC
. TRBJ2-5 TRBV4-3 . CASSPTGARQETQYF TGCGCCAGCAGCCCCACGGGAGCGCGGCAGGAGACCCAGTACTTC
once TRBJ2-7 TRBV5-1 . CASSLLEPYEQYF TGCGCCAGCAGCTTGTTGGAGCCCTACGAGCAGTACTTC
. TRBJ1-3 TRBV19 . CASNKLGVSGNTIYF TGTGCCAGTAACAAATTAGGAGTCTCTGGAAACACCATATATTTT
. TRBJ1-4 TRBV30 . CAWSYLLGVATNEKLFF TGTGCCTGGAGTTACCTTCTGGGCGTAGCAACTAATGAAAAACTGTTTTTT
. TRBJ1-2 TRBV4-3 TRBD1 CASSQEDRGSNYGYTF TGCGCCAGCAGCCAAGAGGACAGGGGGAGTAACTATGGCTACACCTTC
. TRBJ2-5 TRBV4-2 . CASSQVAGSTQETQYF TGTGCCAGCAGCCAAGTGGCGGGAAGTACCCAAGAGACCCAGTACTTC
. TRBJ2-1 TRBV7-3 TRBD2 CASSPGGGSQDEQFF TGTGCCAGCAGCCCCGGGGGGGGGTCGCAGGATGAGCAGTTCTTC
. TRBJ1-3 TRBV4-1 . CASSQEGRANTIYF TGCGCCAGCAGCCAAGAGGGGAGGGCGAACACCATATATTTT
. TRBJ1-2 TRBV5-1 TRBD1 CASSLGGQTLRGGYTF TGCGCCAGCAGCCTCGGGGGACAGACTCTGAGGGGTGGCTACACCTTC
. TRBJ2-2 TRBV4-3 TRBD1 CASSQGQGFGELFF TGCGCCAGCAGCCAGGGACAGGGGTTCGGGGAGCTGTTTTTT
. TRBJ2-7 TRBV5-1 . CASSSSGGHSYEQYF TGCGCCAGCAGCAGCTCTGGTGGGCATTCCTACGAGCAGTACTTC
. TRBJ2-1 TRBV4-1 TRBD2 CASSQVVTSRDNEQFF TGCGCCAGCAGCCAAGTAGTGACTAGCCGTGACAATGAGCAGTTCTTC
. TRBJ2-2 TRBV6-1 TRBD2 CASSARLAGKRGELFF TGTGCCAGCAGTGCCAGACTAGCGGGAAAACGAGGGGAGCTGTTTTTT
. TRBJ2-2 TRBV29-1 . CSVEDLQHGTGELFF TGCAGCGTTGAAGATCTACAGCACGGAACCGGGGAGCTGTTTTTT
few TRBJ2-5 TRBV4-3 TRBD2 CASSQWGLAGGETQYF TGCGCCAGCAGCCAATGGGGACTAGCGGGAGGAGAGACCCAGTACTTC
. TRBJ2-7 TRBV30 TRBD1 CAWGTGVSYEQYF TGTGCCTGGGGGACAGGGGTCTCCTACGAGCAGTACTTC
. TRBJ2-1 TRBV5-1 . CASSLATLALAYNEQFF TGCGCCAGCAGCTTGGCCACTCTAGCGTTAGCCTACAATGAGCAGTTCTTC
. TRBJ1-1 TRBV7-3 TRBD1 CASSLGQGARAFF TGTGCCAGCAGCTTAGGGCAGGGGGCCAGGGCTTTCTTT
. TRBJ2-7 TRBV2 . CASSEIYRSEQYF TGTGCCAGCAGTGAAATATACCGGAGCGAGCAGTACTTC
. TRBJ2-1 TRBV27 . CASSLWLGGDNEQFF TGTGCCAGCAGTTTATGGCTCGGAGGGGACAATGAGCAGTTCTTC
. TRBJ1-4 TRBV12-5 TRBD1 CASGLDRDRGKLFF TGTGCTAGTGGTTTGGACCGGGACAGGGGAAAACTGTTTTTT
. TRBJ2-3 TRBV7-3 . CASSLTGGTDTQYF TGTGCCAGCAGCTTAACAGGGGGCACAGATACGCAGTATTTT
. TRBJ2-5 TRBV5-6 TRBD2 CASSFGLAGWLEETQYF TGTGCCAGCAGTTTTGGACTAGCGGGGTGGCTGGAAGAGACCCAGTACTTC
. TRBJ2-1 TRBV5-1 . CASSFAPQAEQSIF TGCGCCAGCAGCTTCGCCCCCCAGGCCGAGCAATCGATCTTC
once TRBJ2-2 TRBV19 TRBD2 CASSAGLAGGETGELFF TGTGCCAGTAGTGCCGGACTAGCGGGGGGTGAAACCGGGGAGCTGTTTTTT
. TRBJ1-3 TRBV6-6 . CATKPTTGAGNTIYF TGTGCCACCAAGCCCACGACAGGTGCTGGAAACACCATATATTTT
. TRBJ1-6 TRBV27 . CASSFSSFMTGSPLHF TGTGCCAGCAGTTTTTCCTCCTTTATGACTGGGTCACCCCTCCACTTT
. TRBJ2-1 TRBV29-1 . CSVEGTEFNEQFF TGCAGCGTTGAGGGGACTGAGTTCAATGAGCAGTTCTTC
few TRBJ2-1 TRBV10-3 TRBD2 CAIRGGGGYNEQFF TGTGCCATCAGGGGTGGGGGGGGCTACAATGAGCAGTTCTTC
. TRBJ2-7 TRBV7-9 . CASSSALGEEDFYEQYF TGTGCCAGCAGCTCAGCGCTTGGGGAGGAGGACTTCTACGAGCAGTACTTC
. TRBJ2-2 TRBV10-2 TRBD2 CASSESRTSGGAGELFF TGCGCCAGCAGTGAGTCGAGAACTAGCGGGGGGGCCGGGGAGCTGTTTTTT
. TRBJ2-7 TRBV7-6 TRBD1 CASSFSGQLGGEQYF TGTGCCAGCAGCTTTTCGGGACAGCTAGGGGGCGAGCAGTACTTC
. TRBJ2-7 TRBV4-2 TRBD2 CASSPGTSGPYGQYF TGTGCCAGCAGCCCCGGGACTAGCGGGCCCTACGGGCAGTACTTC
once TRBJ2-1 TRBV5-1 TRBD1 CASSPGTGAYNEQFF TGCGCCAGCAGCCCCGGGACAGGGGCCTACAATGAGCAGTTCTTC
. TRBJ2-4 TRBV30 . CAWSGLPAKNIQYF TGTGCCTGGAGCGGTTTGCCAGCCAAAAACATTCAGTACTTC
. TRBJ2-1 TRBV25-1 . CASSVSSNNEQFF TGTGCTAGCAGTGTCTCATCTAACAATGAGCAGTTCTTC
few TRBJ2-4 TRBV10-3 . CAISNPSAEAKNIQYF TGTGCCATCAGTAATCCAAGTGCCGAGGCCAAAAACATTCAGTACTTC
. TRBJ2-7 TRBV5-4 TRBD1 CASSHRPRDRAYEQYF TGTGCCAGCAGCCATAGACCACGGGACAGGGCCTACGAGCAGTACTTC
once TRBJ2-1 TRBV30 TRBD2 CAWSRTSGSWGEQFF TGTGCCTGGAGTAGGACTAGCGGGAGTTGGGGCGAGCAGTTCTTC
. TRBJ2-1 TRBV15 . CATSRAQLVSGYNEQFF TGTGCCACCAGCAGAGCCCAACTAGTCTCGGGATACAATGAGCAGTTCTTC
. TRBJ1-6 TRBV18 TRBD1 CASSPQGVLDSPLHF TGTGCCAGCTCTCCACAGGGGGTTCTTGATTCACCCCTCCACTTT
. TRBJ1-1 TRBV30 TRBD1 CAWSEGQGKAFF TGTGCCTGGAGTGAGGGACAGGGGAAAGCTTTCTTT